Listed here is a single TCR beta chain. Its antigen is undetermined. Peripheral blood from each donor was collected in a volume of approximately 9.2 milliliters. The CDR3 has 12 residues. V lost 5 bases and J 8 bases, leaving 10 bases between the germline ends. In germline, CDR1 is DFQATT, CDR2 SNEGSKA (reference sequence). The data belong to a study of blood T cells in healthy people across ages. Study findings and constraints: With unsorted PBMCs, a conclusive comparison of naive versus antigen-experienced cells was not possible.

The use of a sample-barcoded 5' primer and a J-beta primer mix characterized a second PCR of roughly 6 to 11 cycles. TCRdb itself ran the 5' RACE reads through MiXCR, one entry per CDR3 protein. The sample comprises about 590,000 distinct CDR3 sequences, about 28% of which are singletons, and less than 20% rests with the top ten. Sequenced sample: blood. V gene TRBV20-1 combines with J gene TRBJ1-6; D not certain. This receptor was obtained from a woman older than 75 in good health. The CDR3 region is CSARRVDSPLHF. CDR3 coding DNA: TGCAGTGCTCGGAGGGTTGATTCACCCCTCCACTTT.